One sample yielded the 29 T cell receptor beta chains listed below, sequenced in a study of spatial heterogeneity in lung cancer. Time point described: sample taken at primary tumor resection. Notes on the study in general: The study found that expanded intratumoral alpha and beta TCR counts tracked tumor mutation counts.

TCRdb reprocessed the 5' RACE reads with MiXCR, giving one entry per CDR3 protein. The sample lists just under 1,500 distinct CDR3 sequences; more than 8% were seen once. The antigens for these receptors are not known. This material consisted of lung tumor tissue, taken at surgery. The source of these receptors is a male donor with early-stage non-small cell lung cancer.

This clonotype is labeled as medium-sized. The rearrangement links TRBV6-5 to TRBJ2-6, with a weak D call TRBD2 (5 bases). V lost 5 bases and J lost 2, with 16 bases in between. The CDR3 totals 17 residues. CDR1 MNHEY and CDR2 SVGAGI come from the germline V gene. The CDR3 spells CASSLRIGEAGANVLTF. CDR3 nucleotides: TGTGCCAGCAGTCTCCGGATCGGGGAAGCTGGGGCCAACGTCCTGACTTTC.

This clonotype is labeled medium-sized. In nucleotides, the CDR3 is TGCGCCAGCAGCTTGGTAGCGGGTGTGGTTGAGCAGTTCTTC. It specifies CASSLVAGVVEQFF. The chain uses TRBV5-1 and TRBJ2-1; TRBD2 agrees at 7 bases. V lost 0 bases and J lost 9; bases outside the gene matches: 6. The germline gives CDR1 SGHRS, CDR2 YFSETQ. The CDR3 sequence is 14 residues long. The full variable domain, completed using reference TRBV5-1 and TRBJ2-1, is KAGVTQTPRYLIKTRGQQVTLSCSPISGHRSVSWYQQTPGQGLQFLFEYFSETQRNKGNFPGRFSGRQFSNSRSEMNVSTLELGDSALYLCASSLVAGVVEQFFGPGTRLTVL.

This clonotype qualifies as medium-sized (0.01 to 0.1%). One end of the junction fails to match germline, which may point to a read error. The chain uses TRBV6-5 and TRBJ2-1; D is uncertain. The CDR3 runs 14 residues. In germline, CDR1 is MNHEY, CDR2 SVGAGI. This CDR3 is CTSSLSRSYNEQFF. The DNA for the CDR3 is TGCACCAGCAGTTTAAGCCGATCCTACAATGAGCAGTTCTTC.

The CDR3 DNA reads TGCAGTGCTAGGTCCGGGTCCGAATCCTCCTACGAGCAGTACTTC. This sequence encodes CSARSGSESSYEQYF. This chain uses TRBV20-1 with TRBJ2-7; D call uncertain. Trimming shortened V by 3 bases and J by 0 bases, and 15 bases separated the two germline ends. Germline V lookup: CDR1 DFQATT, CDR2 SNEGSKA (reference sequence). The CDR3 is 15 residues long.

The table lists this clonotype with many counts. This chain uses TRBV12-5 with TRBJ2-3, with D uncertain. CDR1 is LGHNT and CDR2 is FRNRAP in the germline V gene. V gave up 7 bases and J gave up 6 bases, with 8 bases separating them. The CDR3 sequence is 11 residues long. The CDR3 nucleotides are TGTGCTAGTGCTCTTTCGGATACGCAGTATTTT. Amino acid sequence: CASALSDTQYF.

This clonotype is termed medium-sized. V and J are TRBV12-3 or TRBV12-4 and TRBJ2-5; 8 bases match TRBD2. The CDR3 is made up of 14 amino acids. Unmatched junction bases numbered 4, after V lost 5 bases and J lost 2 bases. CDR3 coding DNA: TGTGCCAGCAGTGCAAGCGGGAGTCAAGAGACCCAGTACTTC. Its translation: CASSASGSQETQYF.

By proportion, this clonotype is medium-sized. This chain links TRBV6-5 with TRBJ2-5; the D gene is possibly TRBD2 (5 bases). V was shortened by 6 bases and J by 4 bases, with 6 bases between the two germline ends. The germline V gene encodes CDR1 MNHEY and CDR2 SVGAGI. This CDR3 is built from 11 residues. The CDR3 spells CASRTTETQYF. The CDR3, as DNA: TGTGCCAGCAGGACTACAGAGACCCAGTACTTC.

This clonotype is labeled as large. The CDR3 spells CASSLPGANVLTF. CDR3 nucleotides: TGTGCCAGCAGCTTACCCGGGGCCAACGTCCTGACTTTC. The rearrangement joins TRBV7-2 to TRBJ2-6; no firm D call. With 2 bases removed from V and 4 bases from J, the gap between germline ends came to 3 bases. The CDR3 is 13 amino acids. Germline loops: CDR1 SGHTA, CDR2 FQGNSA.

The chain recombines TRBV5-4 with TRBJ2-3; D not certain. The germline CDR1 and CDR2 sequences are SGHNT and YYREEE (reference sequence). V dropped 2 bases and J dropped 6 bases, with 7 bases sitting between them. This CDR3 is built from 12 residues. The CDR3 nucleotides read TGTGCCAGCAGCTTTCTGATGGATACGCAGTATTTT. It codes for CASSFLMDTQYF.

The rearrangement joins TRBV19 to TRBJ1-1; D is unresolved. The germline CDR1 and CDR2 sequences are LNHDA and SQIVND (reference sequence). The CDR3 contains 14 residues. V was clipped by 3 bases and J by 4 bases, with 12 bases between them. Here the CDR3 reads CASSMFGEATEAFF. The CDR3 nucleotides are TGTGCCAGTAGTATGTTCGGGGAGGCCACTGAAGCTTTCTTT.

By proportion, this clonotype is medium-sized (0.01 to 0.1%). V usage is TRBV20-1 and J usage is TRBJ1-1, with D hard to call. The V gene lost 5 bases and the J gene lost 0 bases, with 7 bases spanning the gap. Germline lookup yields CDR1 DFQATT and CDR2 SNEGSKA (reference sequence). The CDR3 is made up of 12 amino acids. The CDR3: CSALNMNTEAFF. DNA for the CDR3: TGCAGTGCTCTCAACATGAACACTGAAGCTTTCTTT.

This clonotype ranks as medium-sized. This chain joins TRBV3-1 and TRBJ2-3, with unresolved D. This CDR3 spans 14 amino acids. Deletions cut 4 bases from V and 5 bases from J, with 13 bases between. CDR1 is LGHDT and CDR2 is YNNKEL in the germline V gene (reference sequence). The CDR3 sequence: CASSPQEILDTQYF. The CDR3 coding sequence is TGTGCCAGCAGCCCGCAAGAAATTTTAGATACGCAGTATTTT.

By share, this clonotype ranks as medium-sized. The chain employs TRBV9 and TRBJ2-5, with TRBD1 as a possible D gene (6 bases). V was shortened by 0 bases and J by 5 bases, with 11 bases between the two germline ends. This CDR3 spans 14 amino acids. The germline V gene has CDR1 SGDLS and CDR2 YYNGEE. The CDR3 DNA sequence: TGTGCCAGCAGCGTAGGAGGACAGTCGGAGACCCAGTACTTC. This codes for CASSVGGQSETQYF.

This clonotype was recorded at least ten times. The chain employs TRBV23-1 and TRBJ2-7; the match to TRBD2 covers 11 bases. TRBV23-1 is placed among ORFs of uncertain function. The CDR3 length is 17 residues. V lost 3 bases, J lost 2 bases, and 9 bases stayed unmatched. The CDR3 coding sequence is TGCGCCAGCAGTCACCTCAAGACTAGCGGGGCTCCCTACGAGCAGTACTTC. Translated, it gives CASSHLKTSGAPYEQYF.

This clonotype is labeled as medium-sized. This chain joins TRBV2 and TRBJ2-7; 13 bases fit TRBD2. CDR3 length: 15 residues. Trimming cost V 5 bases and J 5 bases; bases outside gene matches: 6. Germline values: CDR1 SNHLY, CDR2 FYNNEI. This CDR3 is CASSPGTSGTHEQYF. The CDR3, as DNA: TGTGCCAGCAGTCCTGGGACTAGCGGGACGCACGAGCAGTACTTC.

In its sample, this clonotype ranks as large. This chain joins TRBV7-3 and TRBJ2-5; 7 positions match TRBD1. Germline-derived CDR1 and CDR2 are SGHTA and FQGTGA. This CDR3 region has 14 residues. The V gene end was trimmed by 5 bases and the J gene end by 1 base; junction bases not matched to a gene: 4. The CDR3 DNA follows: TGTGCCAGCAGCCCGACAGGGATCCAAGAGACCCAGTACTTC. The encoded protein is CASSPTGIQETQYF.

Remarks on this clonotype: The junction differs from germline at one of its ends, possibly a read error. This chain connects TRBV6-1 to TRBJ2-1, with 10 bases matching TRBD1. CDR3 length: 16 residues. Germline-derived CDR1 and CDR2 are MNHNS and SASEGT. CDR3 DNA: TGTGCCAGCAGGGAAGTGACAGGGGGCGAGTACAATGAGCAGTTCTTC. It translates to CASREVTGGEYNEQFF.

This clonotype is large by share. V is TRBV12-3 or TRBV12-4 and J is TRBJ2-1, with 7 bases matching TRBD2. Trimming took 6 bases from V and 6 from J; bases not matched to a gene: 5. The CDR3 sequence is 13 residues long. The CDR3 spells CASSSGGFNEQFF. CDR3 nucleotide sequence: TGTGCCAGCAGCTCCGGGGGGTTCAATGAGCAGTTCTTC.

This clonotype is labeled medium-sized (0.01 to 0.1%). The chain carries TRBV6-1 and TRBJ1-1; 11 nucleotides match TRBD1. Trimming took 2 bases from V and 4 from J; bases not matched to a gene: 3. From germline, CDR1 is MNHNS and CDR2 SASEGT. The CDR3 runs 15 residues. The CDR3 reads CASSEPGTGGTEAFF. Written as DNA, the CDR3 is TGTGCCAGCAGTGAACCAGGGACAGGGGGCACTGAAGCTTTCTTT.

This clonotype is deemed medium-sized. This chain joins TRBV7-9 and TRBJ1-2, with D hard to call. Germline-derived CDR1 and CDR2 are SEHNR and FQNEAQ (reference sequence). Trimming shortened V by 1 base and J by 12 bases, and 15 bases separated the two germline ends. This CDR3 spans 13 amino acids. CDR3 sequence: CASSLVAISRDTF. CDR3 bases: TGTGCCAGCAGCTTAGTCGCGATCAGTCGAGACACCTTC. The full variable domain, in which reference TRBV7-9 and TRBJ1-2 provide the parts outside the CDR3, is DTGVSQNPRHKITKRGQNVTFRCDPISEHNRLYWYRQTLGQGPEFLTYFQNEAQLEKSRLLSDRFSAERPKGSFSTLEIQRTEQGDSAMYLCASSLVAISRDTFGSGTRLTVV.

This clonotype is labeled as medium-sized. The rearrangement joins TRBV10-2 to TRBJ2-1; TRBD1 matches 7 bases. Germline assignment: CDR1 WSHSY and CDR2 SAAADI. This CDR3 spans 14 amino acids. V was pared by 5 bases and J by 3 bases, with 4 bases of the junction left unmatched. The CDR3 region is CASSRAGGYNEQFF. As DNA, the CDR3 is TGCGCCAGCAGTAGGGCAGGGGGCTACAATGAGCAGTTCTTC.

In this sample, this clonotype turned up many times. The chain carries TRBV29-1 and TRBJ1-1, with 7 positions matching TRBD1. The CDR3 totals 15 residues. Germline CDR1 and CDR2: SQVTM and ANQGSEA. V lost 4 bases to trimming and J lost 0 bases; unmatched junction nucleotides: 8. The CDR3 loop reads CSVVFAQGMNTEAFF. CDR3 DNA sequence: TGCAGCGTTGTCTTCGCACAGGGGATGAACACTGAAGCTTTCTTT.

In its sample, this clonotype ranks as medium-sized. The chain combines TRBV6-1 with TRBJ2-7, with 9 bases matching TRBD1. The CDR3 loop spans 14 amino acids. V shed 10 bases and J 0 bases; nucleotides not matched to a gene: 7. Germline assignment: CDR1 MNHNS and CDR2 SASEGT. CDR3 residues: CATLRGQGSYEQYF. DNA for the CDR3: TGTGCCACCCTTAGGGGACAGGGCTCCTACGAGCAGTACTTC.

This clonotype is medium-sized. The genes are TRBV6-6 and TRBJ2-7, with TRBD1 matching 8 bases. The germline gives CDR1 MNHNY, CDR2 SVGAGI (reference sequence). Trimming cost V 0 bases and J 2 bases; bases outside gene matches: 3. The CDR3 length is 15 residues. The chain's CDR3 is CASSYSGQVTYEQYF. The CDR3 nucleotides are TGTGCCAGCAGTTACTCGGGACAGGTAACCTACGAGCAGTACTTC.

This chain links TRBV7-3 with TRBJ2-3, with 11 nucleotides matching TRBD1. Trimming removed 1 base from V and 1 base from J; junction bases left unmatched: 1. Germline CDR1 SGHTA, CDR2 FQGTGA. This CDR3 spans 16 amino acids. The CDR3 loop reads CASSLMGQGGTDTQYF. The CDR3, as DNA: TGTGCCAGCAGCTTAATGGGACAGGGGGGCACAGATACGCAGTATTTT.

Sample share makes this clonotype medium-sized (0.01 to 0.1%). The chain uses TRBV7-3 and TRBJ2-2, with 8 bases matching TRBD1. The V gene's germline CDR1 is SGHTA and CDR2 FQGTGA. The CDR3 runs 15 residues. After removal of 10 bases from V and 3 bases from J, the junction contained 10 bases not matched to a gene. CDR3 DNA: TGTGCCACCGGCAGGGGGCCGGTGGACACCGGGGAGCTGTTTTTT. Amino acid sequence: CATGRGPVDTGELFF.

This clonotype came up many times. This chain connects TRBV5-1 to TRBJ2-1; D may be TRBD2 (5 bases). Trimming removed 4 bases from V and 5 bases from J, with 16 bases in between. Germline V gives CDR1 SGHRS, CDR2 YFSETQ. This CDR3 spans 15 amino acids. CDR3 in DNA: TGCGCCAGCAGCCCGGACTCGCGTAGCCACAATGAGCAGTTCTTC. The encoded protein is CASSPDSRSHNEQFF.

This clonotype was picked up many times. The chain links TRBV4-2 to TRBJ2-3, with D possibly TRBD2 on 5 matching bases. Germline CDR1 reads LGHNA; CDR2 reads YNFKEQ. V was trimmed by 0 bases and J by 0 bases, leaving 19 bases between them. CDR3 length equals 19 residues. In nucleotides, the CDR3 is TGTGCCAGCAGCCAAGAAAAGAAGGCGGGTATGGCTAGCACAGATACGCAGTATTTT. It codes for CASSQEKKAGMASTDTQYF.

This clonotype is classed as medium-sized. CDR3 sequence (DNA): TGTGCCAGCAGCCCCCGGGACAGTGTTTACGAGCAGTACTTC. It specifies CASSPRDSVYEQYF. The chain links TRBV7-9 to TRBJ2-7, with 7 bases lining up with TRBD1. The CDR3 covers 14 residues. Germline-derived CDR1 and CDR2 are SEHNR and FQNEAQ (reference sequence). V lost 5 bases to trimming and J lost 4 bases; unmatched junction nucleotides: 8.